Presented here are 5 T cell receptor beta chains from one specimen sequenced in a study of cytomegalovirus exposure and HLA in healthy donors. The PCR contained 60 Vbeta and 13 Jbeta primers. Some clones are missing from TCRdb's copy, which holds only in-frame ones; the method was immunoSEQ multiplex PCR. The sample includes approximately 150,000 clones, over 55% of them seen just once. The sample was PBMCs. Every receptor here comes from a man in his forties or fifties in good health and CMV-seronegative.

Points on this clone: Germline is not matched at one junction end, which may reflect a read error. The chain has TRBV15 and TRBJ1-3; weak D call: TRBD1 (5 bases). The V gene's germline CDR1 is LNHNV and CDR2 YYDKDF (reference sequence). This CDR3 contains 17 residues. The CDR3 sequence is CATRRDGQYGSGNTIYF. The CDR3, as DNA: TGTGCCACCCGCAGAGATGGACAATACGGCTCTGGAAACACCATATATTTT. Full variable domain (missing parts from reference TRBV15 and TRBJ1-3): DAMVIQNPRYQVTQFGKPVTLSCSQTLNHNVMYWYQQKSSQAPKLLFHYYDKDFNNEADTPDNFQSRRPNTSFCFLDIRSPGLGDTAMYLCATRRDGQYGSGNTIYFGEGSWLTVV.

The chain is built from TRBV29-1 and TRBJ2-1; perhaps TRBD2 as D (6 bases). V was cut by 5 bases and J by 4 bases, with 15 bases left in between. Germline loops: CDR1 SQVTM, CDR2 ANQGSEA. This CDR3 region has 14 residues. The CDR3 coding sequence is TGCAGCGTTCGGAGGGACTCACAATACAATGAGCAGTTCTTC. It is translated as CSVRRDSQYNEQFF.

With regard to this clone: The junction departs from germline at one end; a sequencing error may be responsible. The chain carries TRBV7-6 and TRBJ2-7; 9 bases match TRBD1. The CDR3 is 13 amino acids. Germline CDR1 SGHVS, CDR2 FNYEAQ. This CDR3 reads CASSSGQGYEQHF. CDR3 DNA sequence: TGTGCCAGCAGCTCGGGACAGGGCTACGAGCAGCACTTC.

This chain links TRBV7-2 with TRBJ1-1; 9 nucleotides line up with TRBD1. After removal of 1 base from V and 7 bases from J, the junction contained 10 bases not matched to a gene. This CDR3 has 16 amino acids. Germline V gene sequence: CDR1 SGHTA, CDR2 FQGNSA. CDR3 sequence: CASSLELGQGLGEAFF. In nucleotides, the CDR3 is TGTGCCAGCAGCTTAGAATTGGGACAGGGTTTGGGTGAAGCTTTCTTT.

The V call is TRBV29-1, the J call TRBJ2-3; D might be TRBD2 (5 bases). CDR3 size: 13 residues. V lost 4 bases and J lost 5, with 13 bases in between. Germline CDR1 is SQVTM and CDR2 is ANQGSEA. As DNA, the CDR3 is TGCAGCGTTGCTTCTAGCAGGAAAGATACGCAGTATTTT. Residues: CSVASSRKDTQYF.